Presented here are 3 T cell receptor beta chains from one specimen sequenced in a study of shared clonotypes between healthy human individuals. Libraries were prepared by immunoSEQ multiplex PCR; TCRdb keeps only in-frame clonotypes and omits some of them. The profile shows about 180,000 clones, 80% to 95% of them singletons. Sequencing was carried out using naive CD4+ T cells sorted from blood. Subset denoted: CD45RA+ positively selected. These receptors were taken from a woman aged 25 to 39 in good health.

The genes are TRBV6-6 and TRBJ2-1; D call uncertain. The V gene's germline CDR1 is MNHNY and CDR2 SVGAGI (reference sequence). The CDR3 consists of 11 residues. V was trimmed by 6 bases and J by 8 bases, leaving 8 bases between them. CDR3 sequence reads: CASSRSDEQFF. Here the CDR3 DNA reads TGTGCCAGCAGCCGCTCCGATGAGCAGTTCTTC.

The rearrangement links TRBV5-4 to TRBJ2-7; a possible D gene is TRBD2 (5 bases). Germline values: CDR1 SGHNT, CDR2 YYREEE (reference sequence). The length of the CDR3 is 14 residues. V lost 4 bases, J lost 4 bases, and 15 bases lay in between. The DNA for the CDR3 is TGTGCCAGCAGCCCCAGGAGCGGTTTTTACGAGCAGTACTTC. Its translation is CASSPRSGFYEQYF.

The chain links TRBV18 to TRBJ1-5; D gene ambiguous. The CDR3 is 13 amino acids. Germline loops: CDR1 KGHSH, CDR2 LQKENI. Trimming left V 6 bases short and J 3 bases short, with 9 bases between. CDR3 in amino acids: CASSRSFNQPQHF. The CDR3 nucleotides read TGTGCCAGCTCGCGGTCATTCAATCAGCCCCAGCATTTT.